Detailed here is one T cell receptor (beta chain). Its antigen is unidentified. Some clones are missing from TCRdb's copy, which holds only in-frame ones; the method was immunoSEQ multiplex PCR. This table has 25,000 to 30,000 clones, 65% to 85% appearing once. This CDR3 is 18 amino acids long. V was cut by 1 base and J by 4 bases, with 20 bases left in between. Germline V gene data show CDR1 as LGHNA and CDR2 as YSLEER. The data derive from a study of radiation and T cells in renal cell carcinoma. Whole-study context: Nephrectomy followed 15 Gy stereotactic body radiation by 4 weeks.

Study observations and caveats: From baseline, blood top tumor clonotypes peaked at 2 weeks post-radiation.

Documented time point: blood 2 weeks post-SBRT. Treatment specified: 15 Gy SBRT to primary tumor, nephrectomy 4 weeks later. The tumor was a clear cell renal cell carcinoma. The starting material was blood, obtained from a patient whose treatment included radiotherapy and nephrectomy. This TCR came from a man aged 55 to 70 with renal cell carcinoma. The gene calls are TRBV4-3 and TRBJ2-1, with D perhaps given as TRBD1 or TRBD2 (6 bases each). CDR3 sequence reads: CASSQGGAGSALYNEQFF. CDR3 DNA: TGCGCCAGCAGCCAAGGGGGGGCAGGGTCCGCCCTTTACAATGAGCAGTTCTTC.